A selection of T cell receptor beta chains follows, all from one sample in a study of blood T cell repertoires in COVID-19. Assay used: immunoSEQ multiplex PCR; TCRdb lists only in-frame clones, some missing. The data contain 150,000 to 200,000 clones, 90% of them singletons. Sequencing was carried out using peripheral blood. These receptors were collected from a middle-aged man with acute or convalescent COVID-19. Both conserved end residues are part of each CDR3. Fields, in order: D gene, J gene, V gene, clone size, CDR3 protein, CDR3 DNA. D genes are given only for firm matches. Clone size is given for some rows only: seen once, a few or many times, or a class if the clone is expanded.

>TRBD2|TRBJ2-1|TRBV27|NA
CASSPSLAGVYNEQFF
TGTGCCAGCAGTCCATCGCTAGCGGGAGTCTACAATGAGCAGTTCTTC
>NA|TRBJ1-1|TRBV21-1|few
CASSKWNRANTEAFF
TGTGCCAGCAGCAAGTGGAACAGGGCGAACACTGAAGCTTTCTTT
>NA|TRBJ2-2|TRBV28|NA
CASSLSPGVNTGELFF
TGTGCCAGCAGTTTAAGCCCAGGGGTGAACACCGGGGAGCTGTTTTTT
>TRBD1|TRBJ1-2|TRBV5-4|NA
CASSLQGNRGNGYTF
TGTGCCAGCAGCTTACAGGGTAACAGGGGAAATGGCTACACCTTC
>TRBD1|TRBJ2-2|TRBV10-1|NA
CASRGTGGNTGELFF
TGCGCCAGCAGAGGAACAGGGGGCAACACCGGGGAGCTGTTTTTT
>TRBD1|TRBJ2-5|TRBV24-1|few
CATSELGTVQETQYF
TGTGCCACCAGTGAGCTTGGGACAGTCCAAGAGACCCAGTACTTC
>NA|TRBJ1-6|TRBV6-6|NA
CASGQGPNSPLHF
TGTGCCAGCGGCCAGGGTCCCAATTCACCCCTCCACTTT
>NA|TRBJ2-3|TRBV11-2|few
CASGWRVFTDTQYF
TGTGCCAGCGGCTGGAGGGTTTTCACAGATACGCAGTATTTT
>NA|TRBJ1-5|TRBV12-5|NA
CALSGPLFGTQHF
TGTGCTCTCAGCGGGCCCCTTTTTGGGACCCAGCATTTT
>NA|TRBJ2-5|TRBV6-5|NA
CASSSGVYETQYF
TGTGCCAGCAGTTCAGGGGTGTACGAGACCCAGTACTTC
>TRBD1|TRBJ1-5|TRBV6-2/TRBV6-3|NA
CASSYGTGEYQPQHF
TGTGCCAGCAGTTACGGGACAGGAGAGTATCAGCCCCAGCATTTT
>NA|TRBJ1-6|TRBV28|NA
CASSLIQGFSPLHF
TGTGCCAGCAGTTTAATTCAGGGATTCTCACCCCTCCACTTT
>TRBD2|TRBJ2-7|TRBV19|NA
CASSILGGLATEQYF
TGTGCCAGTAGTATATTGGGGGGACTAGCGACCGAGCAGTACTTC
>TRBD1|TRBJ2-7|TRBV3-1/TRBV3-2|NA
CASSPRTGGYEQYF
TGTGCCAGCAGTCCACGGACAGGGGGCTACGAGCAGTACTTC
>TRBD2|TRBJ2-7|TRBV4-1|NA
CASSQVTGTSGRGEQYF
TGCGCCAGCAGCCAAGTTACTGGTACTAGCGGGAGGGGCGAGCAGTACTTC
>TRBD1|TRBJ1-5|TRBV7-2|few
CASSLGTASNQPQHF
TGTGCCAGCAGCCTCGGGACAGCTAGCAATCAGCCCCAGCATTTT
>NA|TRBJ2-3|TRBV9|NA
CASSVDSPDTQYF
TGTGCCAGCAGCGTAGACTCCCCAGATACGCAGTATTTT
>TRBD2|TRBJ2-3|TRBV7-3|NA
CASSLNLAGVDTQYF
TGTGCCAGCAGCTTAAACCTAGCGGGAGTGGATACGCAGTATTTT
>NA|TRBJ1-3|TRBV5-1|NA
CASSFNLNPFRSGNTIYF
TGCGCCAGCAGCTTCAACCTAAACCCCTTCCGCTCTGGAAACACCATATATTTT
>NA|TRBJ2-6|TRBV3-1/TRBV3-2|NA
CASSQDNSGANVLTF
TGTGCCAGCAGCCAAGACAACTCTGGGGCCAACGTCCTGACTTTC
>TRBD1|TRBJ2-3|TRBV29-1|NA
CSVDGTGNTDTQYF
TGCAGCGTTGATGGGACAGGGAACACAGATACGCAGTATTTT
>NA|TRBJ1-1|TRBV19|NA
CASSIAGGGITEAFF
TGTGCCAGTAGTATAGCCGGGGGGGGAATCACTGAAGCTTTCTTT
>TRBD1|TRBJ1-6|TRBV28|NA
CASSATGGFFSPLHF
TGTGCCAGCAGCGCCACAGGGGGCTTTTTCTCACCCCTCCACTTT
>NA|TRBJ2-3|TRBV18|NA
CASSPPQLRGDTQYF
TGTGCCAGCTCACCACCTCAACTCAGAGGCGATACGCAGTATTTT
>NA|TRBJ2-3|TRBV19|NA
CASSIVGGSTDTQYF
TGTGCCAGTAGTATAGTCGGCGGGAGCACAGATACGCAGTATTTT
>NA|TRBJ2-1|TRBV9|NA
CASSVDGGLTYNEQFF
TGTGCCAGCAGCGTAGATGGGGGACTTACCTACAATGAGCAGTTCTTC
>NA|TRBJ1-2|TRBV29-1|NA
CSVAEMSGYTF
TGCAGCGTTGCCGAGATGAGTGGCTACACCTTC
>NA|TRBJ2-3|TRBV7-8|NA
CASSFIEADTQYF
TGTGCCAGCAGCTTTATTGAGGCAGATACGCAGTATTTT
>NA|TRBJ1-2|TRBV12-3/TRBV12-4|NA
CASSLGPGAYF
TGTGCCAGCAGTTTGGGGCCAGGCGCGTACTTC
>NA|TRBJ1-6|TRBV5-6|NA
CASSLFSGEDSPLHF
TGTGCCAGCAGCTTGTTTTCGGGGGAAGATTCACCCCTCCACTTT
>TRBD1|TRBJ2-7|TRBV5-1|NA
CASSTQGVNYEQYF
TGCGCCAGCAGCACACAGGGGGTGAACTACGAGCAGTACTTC
>NA|TRBJ1-2|TRBV9|NA
CASSVGGGPYGYTF
TGTGCCAGCAGCGTAGGAGGAGGGCCCTATGGCTACACCTTC
>NA|TRBJ2-7|TRBV18|NA
CASSPGPGSYEQYF
TGTGCCAGCTCACCCGGTCCGGGTTCTTACGAGCAGTACTTC
>NA|TRBJ2-7|TRBV7-9|NA
CASSVQGAGQNEQYF
TGTGCCAGCAGCGTTCAAGGTGCAGGGCAGAACGAGCAGTACTTC
>NA|TRBJ2-7|TRBV7-8|NA
CASSPRQVAYEQYF
TGTGCCAGCAGCCCCAGACAGGTCGCCTACGAGCAGTACTTC
>NA|TRBJ2-1|TRBV7-2|NA
CASSLSTSSYNEQFF
TGTGCCAGCAGCTTATCAACAAGCTCCTACAATGAGCAGTTCTTC
>TRBD1|TRBJ1-1|TRBV5-5|once
CASSRDSVNTEAFF
TGTGCCAGCAGCCGGGACAGCGTAAACACTGAAGCTTTCTTT
>NA|TRBJ1-4|TRBV6-1|few
CASSESGEKLFF
TGTGCCAGCAGTGAGAGTGGTGAAAAACTGTTTTTT
>NA|TRBJ2-5|TRBV6-2/TRBV6-3|NA
CASSYVYSQETQYF
TGTGCCAGCAGTTACGTGTACAGCCAAGAGACCCAGTACTTC
>TRBD1|TRBJ1-2|TRBV28|NA
CASRFTGARGYTF
TGTGCCAGCAGATTCACAGGGGCGCGGGGCTACACCTTC
>TRBD1|TRBJ1-5|TRBV27|NA
CASSLTGVGNQPQHF
TGTGCCAGCAGTCTGACAGGGGTTGGCAATCAGCCCCAGCATTTT
>TRBD1|TRBJ1-1|TRBV10-3|NA
CAIRPETGGQNTEAFF
TGTGCCATCCGGCCGGAGACAGGGGGGCAGAACACTGAAGCTTTCTTT
>NA|TRBJ2-1|TRBV11-2|once
CASSFQYINNEQFF
TGTGCCAGCAGCTTTCAGTACATAAACAATGAGCAGTTCTTC
>TRBD1|TRBJ2-7|TRBV19|NA
CASRTDRGSSYEQYF
TGTGCCAGTAGGACGGACAGGGGGTCCTCCTACGAGCAGTACTTC
>NA|TRBJ1-6|TRBV2|NA
CASSVQPWAYSPLHF
TGTGCCAGCAGTGTGCAACCGTGGGCCTATTCACCCCTCCACTTT
>NA|TRBJ1-6|TRBV18|NA
CASSLEMPSSYNSPLHF
TGTGCCAGCTCACTAGAGATGCCTAGCTCCTATAATTCACCCCTCCACTTT
>NA|TRBJ2-1|TRBV28|NA
CASSPPNRVRDEQFF
TGTGCCAGCAGTCCCCCAAACAGGGTTCGGGATGAGCAGTTCTTC
>NA|TRBJ2-1|TRBV7-2|NA
CASSLGPSSYNEQFF
TGTGCCAGCAGCCTCGGCCCGTCTAGCTACAATGAGCAGTTCTTC
>TRBD1|TRBJ2-3|TRBV5-8|NA
CASSLDTPGQMQYF
TGTGCCAGCAGCTTGGACACTCCGGGACAGATGCAGTATTTT
>TRBD1|TRBJ2-1|TRBV6-2/TRBV6-3|NA
CASRPRDRGTPLYEQFF
TGTGCCAGCAGACCTCGGGACAGGGGCACCCCTTTGTATGAGCAGTTCTTC
>NA|TRBJ1-6|TRBV19|NA
CASSLPGHNSPLHF
TGTGCCAGTAGCCTTCCTGGACACAATTCACCCCTCCACTTT
>TRBD2|TRBJ2-3|TRBV28|NA
CASSLSASGSSDTQYF
TGTGCCAGCAGTTTATCGGCTAGCGGGAGTTCAGATACGCAGTATTTT
>NA|TRBJ1-2|TRBV4-2|NA
CASSQEYRAYGYTF
TGTGCCAGCAGCCAAGAATACAGGGCCTATGGCTACACCTTC
>NA|TRBJ2-1|TRBV19|NA
CASNPGLAYNEQFF
TGTGCCAGTAACCCAGGTCTTGCCTACAATGAGCAGTTCTTC
>TRBD2|TRBJ2-7|TRBV5-1|NA
CASSTRTSGSYEQYF
TGCGCCAGCAGCACCAGGACTAGCGGGAGCTACGAGCAGTACTTC
>TRBD2|TRBJ2-1|TRBV19|NA
CASTPLAGPYNEQFF
TGTGCCAGTACGCCACTAGCGGGACCCTACAATGAGCAGTTCTTC
>TRBD2|TRBJ2-2|TRBV5-8|NA
CASSLGLAGPTGNTGELFF
TGTGCCAGCAGCTTAGGACTAGCGGGTCCGACGGGGAACACCGGGGAGCTGTTTTTT
>TRBD2|TRBJ2-7|TRBV3-1/TRBV3-2|once
CASSQGLAGPYEQYF
TGTGCCAGCAGCCAAGGGTTAGCGGGGCCGTACGAGCAGTACTTC
>NA|TRBJ2-2|TRBV2|NA
CASRTTRTTGELFF
TGTGCCAGCAGGACTACTAGAACCACCGGGGAGCTGTTTTTT
>TRBD2|TRBJ2-1|TRBV11-3|NA
CASSLTSGGYNEQFF
TGTGCCAGCAGCTTGACTAGCGGGGGCTACAATGAGCAGTTCTTC